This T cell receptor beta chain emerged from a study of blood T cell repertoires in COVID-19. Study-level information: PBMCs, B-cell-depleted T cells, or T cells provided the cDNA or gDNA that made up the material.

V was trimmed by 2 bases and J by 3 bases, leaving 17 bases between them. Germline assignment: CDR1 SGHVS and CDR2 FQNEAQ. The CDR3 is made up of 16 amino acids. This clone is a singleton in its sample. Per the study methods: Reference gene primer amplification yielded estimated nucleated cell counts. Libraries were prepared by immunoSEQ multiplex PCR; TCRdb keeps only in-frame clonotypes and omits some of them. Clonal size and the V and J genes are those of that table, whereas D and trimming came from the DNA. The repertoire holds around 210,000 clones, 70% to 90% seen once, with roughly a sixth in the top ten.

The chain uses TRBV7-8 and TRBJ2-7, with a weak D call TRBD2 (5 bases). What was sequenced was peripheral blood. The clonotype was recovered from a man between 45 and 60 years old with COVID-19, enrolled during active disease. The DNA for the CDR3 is TGTGCCAGCAGCTTATCAAACGGGGTAGACTACTACGAGCAGTACTTC. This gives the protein CASSLSNGVDYYEQYF.